Described below is a single T cell receptor (beta chain) sequence and its context. Its specificity is unknown. The data derive from a study of vaccination and CD4 T cells after COVID-19. Study context: Convalescent donors were composed of six males and four females, of whom two were Hispanic.

The Oncomine TCR Beta short-read assay sequenced DNA from cultured CD4+ T cells. A single record per CDR3 protein comes from TCRdb applying MiXCR to the PCR reads. The table shows approximately 5,800 distinct CDR3 sequences, with over 40% occurring only once. Treatment here: approximately nine-day PBMC culture with coronavirus spike peptide pools or control peptides (ViraFEST assay). The unexposed donor gave CD4+ T cells before the COVID-19 pandemic (2011-2018). It was on days 3 and 7 that half the medium was replaced with fresh IL-2 medium. After culture for approximately nine days, isolation of CD4+ T cells was performed by negative selection. Broader study findings: Spike mono-reactive clones accounted for 304 of the 307 vaccine-specific clones found in convalescent patients.

The CDR3 totals 13 residues. V gave up 4 bases and J gave up 5 bases; unmatched junction bases: 3. CDR1 is MGHDK and CDR2 is SYGVNS in the germline V gene. The TCR comes from a human donor in good health. The sequenced sample consisted of CD4+ T cells from blood, cultured in vitro. This chain uses TRBV25-1 with TRBJ1-1; 8 positions agree with TRBD1. CDR3 residues: CASSGQGRTEAFF. The CDR3 bases are TGTGCCAGCAGTGGACAGGGGAGGACTGAAGCTTTCTTT.